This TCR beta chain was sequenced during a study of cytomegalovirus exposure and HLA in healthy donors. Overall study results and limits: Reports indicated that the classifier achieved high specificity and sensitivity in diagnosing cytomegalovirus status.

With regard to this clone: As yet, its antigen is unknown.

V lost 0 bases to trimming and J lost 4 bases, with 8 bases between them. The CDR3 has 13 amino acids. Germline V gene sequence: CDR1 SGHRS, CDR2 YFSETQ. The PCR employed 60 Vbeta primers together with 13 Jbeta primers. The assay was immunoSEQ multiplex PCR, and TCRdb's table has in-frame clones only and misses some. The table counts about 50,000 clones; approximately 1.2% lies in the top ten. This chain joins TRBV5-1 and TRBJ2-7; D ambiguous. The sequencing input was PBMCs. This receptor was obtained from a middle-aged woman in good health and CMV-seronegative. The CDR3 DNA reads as TGCGCCAGCAGCTTGGGAGTAGTTTACGAGCAGTACTTC. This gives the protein CASSLGVVYEQYF.